This TCR beta chain is drawn from a study of identifying expanded T cells in peripheral blood. Collection occurred without any documented infections or immune events in donors. The sample holds a few counts of this clone. As yet, its antigen is unknown. CDR3 length equals 15 residues. The germline V gene encodes CDR1 SEHNR and CDR2 FQNEAQ (reference sequence). Trimming took off 6 bases at V and 2 bases at J, with 11 bases between the two ends. Study results and caveats: Variance in clone template counts between approximately 2-week samples significantly increased with total template count across all healthy donors. Differentially abundant clones: about 1.3 between replicates, just under 17 at approximately 13 days, 19 to 20 at four.

Method: immunoSEQ multiplex PCR; TCRdb's copy keeps in-frame clones and lacks some. The table has under 130,000 clones, 80% to 90% seen once. Sequencing was done on a sample of blood. This sequence originates from a person aged 18 to 75 in good health. This chain connects TRBV7-9 to TRBJ1-6; TRBD1 might be the D (6 bases). CDR3 loop: CASRRGETYNSPLHF. The DNA of the CDR3 is TGTGCCAGCAGGAGGGGGGAGACCTATAATTCACCCCTCCACTTT.